Reported below is one T cell receptor (beta chain). This record comes from a study of blood T cell repertoires in COVID-19. Participant reports of clinical history set cohort assignment. For recovered donors of Cohort 3, there were two negative PCRs, clearance, or symptom resolution. The method was immunoSEQ multiplex PCR; TCRdb's version includes in-frame clones alone and lacks a portion of them. The top ten hold 0.9% to 1.2% of the sample, which has 250,000 to 350,000 clones, approximately 92% seen once. This sequence originates from a woman younger than 45 who had recovered from COVID-19. Material for sequencing was PBMCs or T cells enriched from blood (not recorded which).

CDR3 amino acids: CASTPKGDTEAFF. In nucleotides, the CDR3 is TGTGCCAGCACCCCCAAGGGAGACACTGAAGCTTTCTTT. The J gene is TRBJ1-1, the V gene TRBV6-6; D is uncertain. This CDR3 is 13 amino acids long. The germline CDR1 and CDR2 sequences are MNHNY and SVGAGI (reference sequence). V was cut by 7 bases and J by 3 bases, with 12 bases left in between.